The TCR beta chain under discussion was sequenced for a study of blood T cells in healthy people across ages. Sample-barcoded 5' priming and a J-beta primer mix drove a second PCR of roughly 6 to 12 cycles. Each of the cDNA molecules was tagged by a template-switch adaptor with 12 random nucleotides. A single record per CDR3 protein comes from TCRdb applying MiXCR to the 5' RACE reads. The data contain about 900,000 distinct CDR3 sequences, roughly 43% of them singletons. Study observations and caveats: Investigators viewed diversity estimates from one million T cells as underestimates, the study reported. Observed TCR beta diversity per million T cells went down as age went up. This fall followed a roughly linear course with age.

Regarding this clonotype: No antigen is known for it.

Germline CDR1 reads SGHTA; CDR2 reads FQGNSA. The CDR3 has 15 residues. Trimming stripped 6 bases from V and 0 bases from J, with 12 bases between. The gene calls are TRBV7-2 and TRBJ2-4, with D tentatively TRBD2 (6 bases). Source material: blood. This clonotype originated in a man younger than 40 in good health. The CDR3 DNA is TGTGCCAGCAGTTCCCCGCGGGGAGCCAAAAACATTCAGTACTTC. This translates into CASSSPRGAKNIQYF.